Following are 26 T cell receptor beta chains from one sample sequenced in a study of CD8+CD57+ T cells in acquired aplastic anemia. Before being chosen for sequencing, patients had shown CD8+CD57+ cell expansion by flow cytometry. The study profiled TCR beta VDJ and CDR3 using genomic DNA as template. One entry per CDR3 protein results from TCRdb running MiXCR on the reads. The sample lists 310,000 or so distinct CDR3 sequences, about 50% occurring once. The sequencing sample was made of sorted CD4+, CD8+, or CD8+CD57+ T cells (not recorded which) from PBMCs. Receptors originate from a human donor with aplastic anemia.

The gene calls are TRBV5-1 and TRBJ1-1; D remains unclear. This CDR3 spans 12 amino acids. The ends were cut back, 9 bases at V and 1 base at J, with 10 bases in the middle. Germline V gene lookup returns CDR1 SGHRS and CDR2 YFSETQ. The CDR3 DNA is TGCGCCACCCGGGCCGAGAACACTGAAGCTTTCTTT. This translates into CATRAENTEAFF. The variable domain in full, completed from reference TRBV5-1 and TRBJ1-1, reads KAGVTQTPRYLIKTRGQQVTLSCSPISGHRSVSWYQQTPGQGLQFLFEYFSETQRNKGNFPGRFSGRQFSNSRSEMNVSTLELGDSALYLCATRAENTEAFFGQGTRLTVV.

The CDR3 is CASSPPPGPRFYEQYF. The CDR3, as DNA: TGTGCCAGCAGCCCCCCGCCGGGCCCTCGGTTTTACGAGCAGTACTTC. The J gene is TRBJ2-7, the V gene TRBV7-2, with D uncertain. The CDR3 spans 16 residues. Trimming took 5 bases from V and 4 from J, leaving 21 bases between them. In germline, CDR1 is SGHTA, CDR2 FQGNSA.

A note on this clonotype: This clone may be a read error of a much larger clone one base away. DNA for the CDR3: TGTGCCAGCAGTCAGAGACAGGGGAAGACGTTTCACTACGAGCAGTACTTC. Its translation is CASSQRQGKTFHYEQYF. The V call is TRBV6-5, the J call TRBJ2-7, with 8 bases aligning to TRBD1. The J segment lost 3 bases and the V segment lost 5 bases, leaving 15 bases of the junction unmatched. Germline V gene sequence: CDR1 MNHEY, CDR2 SVGAGI. The CDR3 consists of 17 residues.

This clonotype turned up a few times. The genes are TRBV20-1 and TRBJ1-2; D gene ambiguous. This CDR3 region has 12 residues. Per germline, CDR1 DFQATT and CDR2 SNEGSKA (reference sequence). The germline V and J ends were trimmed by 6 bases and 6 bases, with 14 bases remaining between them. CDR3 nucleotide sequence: TGCAGTGCCGAGCTTAACTGGGATGGCTACACCTTC. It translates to CSAELNWDGYTF.

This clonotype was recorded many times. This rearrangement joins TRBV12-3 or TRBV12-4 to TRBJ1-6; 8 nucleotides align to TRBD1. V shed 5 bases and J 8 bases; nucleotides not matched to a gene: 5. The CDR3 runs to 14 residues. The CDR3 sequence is CASSRTGTDSPLHF. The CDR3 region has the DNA TGTGCCAGCAGTAGGACAGGGACCGATTCACCCCTCCACTTT.

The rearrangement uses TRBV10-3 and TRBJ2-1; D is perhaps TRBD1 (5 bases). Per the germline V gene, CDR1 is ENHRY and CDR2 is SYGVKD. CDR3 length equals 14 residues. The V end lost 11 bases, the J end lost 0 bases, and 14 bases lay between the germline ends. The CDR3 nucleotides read TGTGCCGTCTCCCGCCAGGGCTCCTACAATGAGCAGTTCTTC. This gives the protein CAVSRQGSYNEQFF.

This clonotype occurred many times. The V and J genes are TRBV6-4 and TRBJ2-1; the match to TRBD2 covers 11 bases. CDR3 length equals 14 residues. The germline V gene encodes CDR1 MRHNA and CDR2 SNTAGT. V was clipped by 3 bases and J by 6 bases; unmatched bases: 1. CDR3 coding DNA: TGTGCCAGCAGTGATAGCGGGAGGGCCAATGAGCAGTTCTTC. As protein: CASSDSGRANEQFF.

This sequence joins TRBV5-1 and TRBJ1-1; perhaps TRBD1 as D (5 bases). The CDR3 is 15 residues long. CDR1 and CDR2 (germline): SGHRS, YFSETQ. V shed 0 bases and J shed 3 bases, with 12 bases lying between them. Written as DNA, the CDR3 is TGCGCCAGCAGCTTGGTGGAGGGGTTGGACACTGAAGCTTTCTTT. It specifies CASSLVEGLDTEAFF.

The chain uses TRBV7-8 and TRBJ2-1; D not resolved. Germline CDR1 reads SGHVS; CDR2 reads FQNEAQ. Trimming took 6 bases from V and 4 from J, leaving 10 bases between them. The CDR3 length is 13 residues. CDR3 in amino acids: CASRQTLYNEQFF. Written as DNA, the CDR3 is TGTGCCAGCAGACAGACACTATACAATGAGCAGTTCTTC.

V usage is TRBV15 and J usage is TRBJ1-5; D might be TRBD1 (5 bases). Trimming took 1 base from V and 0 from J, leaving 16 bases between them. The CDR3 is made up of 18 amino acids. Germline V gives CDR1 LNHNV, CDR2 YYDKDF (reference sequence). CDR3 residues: CATSRVFRTPDSNQPQHF. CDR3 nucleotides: TGTGCCACCAGCAGAGTATTTCGGACACCCGATAGCAATCAGCCCCAGCATTTT.

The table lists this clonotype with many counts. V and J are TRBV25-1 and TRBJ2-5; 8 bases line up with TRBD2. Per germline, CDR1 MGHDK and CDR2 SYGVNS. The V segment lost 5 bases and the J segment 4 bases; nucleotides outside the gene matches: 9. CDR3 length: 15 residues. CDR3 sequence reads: CASSRPAGEAETQYF. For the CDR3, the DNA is TGTGCCAGCAGTCGACCAGCGGGAGAGGCAGAGACCCAGTACTTC.

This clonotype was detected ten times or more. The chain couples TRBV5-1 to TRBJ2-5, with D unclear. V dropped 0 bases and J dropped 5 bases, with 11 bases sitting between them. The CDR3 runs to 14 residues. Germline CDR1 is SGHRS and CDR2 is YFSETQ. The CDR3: CASSLEPGLETQYF. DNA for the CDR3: TGCGCCAGCAGCTTGGAACCGGGTTTGGAGACCCAGTACTTC.

The CDR3 DNA reads TGTGCCAGCAGTGAATACCTCGACGGCGCAGGGAAAAGAGAGACCCAGTACTTC. It specifies CASSEYLDGAGKRETQYF. The chain has TRBV2 and TRBJ2-5; maybe TRBD1 (5 bases). The germline V gene encodes CDR1 SNHLY and CDR2 FYNNEI. V shed 2 bases and J shed 4 bases, with 23 bases lying between them. CDR3 size: 18 residues.

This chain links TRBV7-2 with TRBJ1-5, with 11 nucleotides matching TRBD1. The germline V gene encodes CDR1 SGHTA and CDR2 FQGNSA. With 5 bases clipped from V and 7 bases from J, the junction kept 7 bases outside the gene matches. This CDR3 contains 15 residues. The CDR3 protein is CASSRPGQGGQPQHF. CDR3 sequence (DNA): TGTGCCAGCAGCCGACCGGGACAGGGGGGACAGCCCCAGCATTTT.

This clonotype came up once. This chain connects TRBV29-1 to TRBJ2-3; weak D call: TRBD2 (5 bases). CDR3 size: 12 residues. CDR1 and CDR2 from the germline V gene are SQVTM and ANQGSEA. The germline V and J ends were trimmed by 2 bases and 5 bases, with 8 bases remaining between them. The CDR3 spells CSVERRLDTQYF. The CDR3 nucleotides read TGCAGCGTTGAACGGAGGCTAGATACGCAGTATTTT.

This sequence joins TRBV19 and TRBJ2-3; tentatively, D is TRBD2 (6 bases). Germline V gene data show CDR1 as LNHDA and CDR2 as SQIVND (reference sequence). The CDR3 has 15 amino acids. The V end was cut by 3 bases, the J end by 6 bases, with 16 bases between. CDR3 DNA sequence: TGTGCCAGTAGTATCGGCGGGGCCCGGCGGGATACGCAGTATTTT. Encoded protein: CASSIGGARRDTQYF.

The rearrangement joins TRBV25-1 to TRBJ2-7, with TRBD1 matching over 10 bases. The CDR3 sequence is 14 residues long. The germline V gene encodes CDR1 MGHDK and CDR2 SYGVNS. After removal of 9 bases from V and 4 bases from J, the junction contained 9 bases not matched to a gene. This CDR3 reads CASARGQGRYEQYF. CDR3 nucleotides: TGTGCCAGTGCCCGGGGACAGGGGAGATACGAGCAGTACTTC.

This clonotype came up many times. The CDR3 sequence: CASSPRQGSYGYTF. In nucleotides, the CDR3 is TGTGCCAGCAGCCCCAGACAGGGTTCTTATGGCTACACCTTC. The chain combines TRBV9 with TRBJ1-2; 7 nucleotides agree with TRBD1. Germline V gene data show CDR1 as SGDLS and CDR2 as YYNGEE. The CDR3 runs to 14 residues. V dropped 4 bases and J dropped 5; count of bases not matched to a gene: 8. The full variable domain, with the rest looked up from reference TRBV9 and TRBJ1-2, is DSGVTQTPKHLITATGQRVTLRCSPRSGDLSVYWYQQSLDQGLQFLIQYYNGEERAKGNILERFSAQQFPDLHSELNLSSLELGDSALYFCASSPRQGSYGYTFGSGTRLTVV.

In DNA form, the CDR3 reads TGCGCCAGCATACTAGCGGGGGGGCCTCTTACCTACAATGAGCAGTTCTTC. Protein: CASILAGGPLTYNEQFF. This chain connects TRBV10-1 to TRBJ2-1; 13 bases agree with TRBD2. Germline CDR1 WNHNN, CDR2 SYGVQD (reference sequence). J gave up 2 bases and V 7 bases, and 8 bases lay outside the gene matches. CDR3 length: 17 amino acids.

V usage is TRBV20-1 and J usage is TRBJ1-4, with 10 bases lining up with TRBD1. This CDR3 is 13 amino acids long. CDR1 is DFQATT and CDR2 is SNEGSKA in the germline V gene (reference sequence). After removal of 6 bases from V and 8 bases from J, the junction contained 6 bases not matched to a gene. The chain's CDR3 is CSAGDRGREKLFF. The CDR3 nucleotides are TGCAGTGCCGGAGACAGGGGGCGGGAAAAACTGTTTTTT.

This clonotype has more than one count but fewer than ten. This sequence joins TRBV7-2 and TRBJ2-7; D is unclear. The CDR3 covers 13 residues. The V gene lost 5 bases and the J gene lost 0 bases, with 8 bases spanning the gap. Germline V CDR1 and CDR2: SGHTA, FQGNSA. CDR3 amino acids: CASSAEISYEQYF. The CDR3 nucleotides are TGTGCCAGCAGCGCCGAGATCTCCTACGAGCAGTACTTC.

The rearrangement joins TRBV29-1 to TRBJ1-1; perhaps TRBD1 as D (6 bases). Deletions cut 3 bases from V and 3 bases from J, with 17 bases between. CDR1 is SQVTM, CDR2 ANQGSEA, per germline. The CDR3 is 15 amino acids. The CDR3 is CSVDPRGARYTEAFF. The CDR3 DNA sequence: TGCAGCGTTGACCCGAGGGGGGCGAGGTACACTGAAGCTTTCTTT.

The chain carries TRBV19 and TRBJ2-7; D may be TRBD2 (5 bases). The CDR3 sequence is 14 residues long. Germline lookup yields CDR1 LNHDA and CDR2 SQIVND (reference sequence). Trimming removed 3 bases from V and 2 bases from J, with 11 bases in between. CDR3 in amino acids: CASSIAGLPYEQYF. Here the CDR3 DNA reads TGTGCCAGTAGTATCGCGGGTCTCCCCTACGAGCAGTACTTC. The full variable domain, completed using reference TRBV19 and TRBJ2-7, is DGGITQSPKYLFRKEGQNVTLSCEQNLNHDAMYWYRQDPGQGLRLIYYSQIVNDFQKGDIAEGYSVSREKKESFPLTVTSAQKNPTAFYLCASSIAGLPYEQYFGPGTRLTVT.

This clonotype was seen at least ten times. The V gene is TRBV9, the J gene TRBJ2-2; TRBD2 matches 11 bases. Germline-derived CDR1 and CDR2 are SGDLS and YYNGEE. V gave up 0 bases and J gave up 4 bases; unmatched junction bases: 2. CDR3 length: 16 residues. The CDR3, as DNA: TGTGCCAGCAGCGTAGCTACTAGCGGGGGCACCGGGGAGCTGTTTTTT. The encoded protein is CASSVATSGGTGELFF.

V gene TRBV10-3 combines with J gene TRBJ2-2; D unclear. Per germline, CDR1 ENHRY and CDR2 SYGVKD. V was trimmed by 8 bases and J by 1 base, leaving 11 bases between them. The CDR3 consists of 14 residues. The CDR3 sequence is CAIGWGMNTGELFF. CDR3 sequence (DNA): TGTGCCATCGGTTGGGGTATGAACACCGGGGAGCTGTTTTTT.

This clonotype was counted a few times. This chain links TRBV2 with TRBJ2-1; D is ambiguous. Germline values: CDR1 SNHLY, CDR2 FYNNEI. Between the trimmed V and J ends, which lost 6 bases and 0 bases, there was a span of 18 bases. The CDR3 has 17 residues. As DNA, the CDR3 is TGTGCCAGCAGCCCAAACCCCGGCGTTCCCTCCTACAATGAGCAGTTCTTC. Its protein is CASSPNPGVPSYNEQFF. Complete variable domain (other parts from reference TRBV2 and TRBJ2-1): EPEVTQTPSHQVTQMGQEVILRCVPISNHLYFYWYRQILGQKVEFLVSFYNNEISEKSEIFDDQFSVERPDGSNFTLKIRSTKLEDSAMYFCASSPNPGVPSYNEQFFGPGTRLTVL.